The rows below give T cell receptor beta chains drawn from one sample of a study of blood T cells in healthy people across ages. MiXCR was run by TCRdb on the 5' RACE reads, yielding one entry per CDR3 protein. The sample yields about 670,000 distinct CDR3 sequences, over 40% seen once. The sequencing sample was made of blood. These receptor sequences come from a man older than 75 in good health. Each CDR3 is given with its conserved first and last residue. The D gene is left open where the match is weak. Clone size is stated in some rows and not others, as once, few, many or a class when expanded.

CDR3 protein,CDR3 DNA,D gene,J gene,CDR3 length,clone size,V gene
CASSQGEARNEQFF,TGTGCCAGCAGCCAGGGGGAGGCGAGGAATGAGCAGTTCTTC,.,TRBJ2-1,14,.,TRBV7-9
CASSQAMGRGTDTQYF,TGCGCCAGCAGCCAAGCTATGGGCCGGGGGACAGATACGCAGTATTTT,.,TRBJ2-3,16,few,TRBV4-3
CAGSSGGASGELFF,TGTGCCGGATCTAGCGGGGGGGCCTCCGGGGAGCTGTTTTTT,TRBD2,TRBJ2-2,14,few,TRBV6-1
CASSHLGQGMSEQYF,TGTGCCAGCAGCCACTTGGGACAGGGGATGAGTGAGCAGTACTTC,TRBD1,TRBJ2-7,15,.,TRBV14
CASSVAGEATEKLFF,TGTGCCAGCAGTGTCGCTGGGGAGGCGACTGAAAAACTGTTTTTT,.,TRBJ1-4,15,many,TRBV6-2/TRBV6-3
CASSLEKAGVAGLPYEQYF,TGTGCCAGCAGCTTAGAGAAGGCGGGAGTGGCGGGGCTCCCCTACGAGCAGTACTTC,TRBD2,TRBJ2-7,19,.,TRBV7-9
CASSKGGEREGLDTDTQYF,TGTGCCAGCAGCAAAGGGGGGGAGCGGGAGGGCCTTGACACAGATACGCAGTATTTT,.,TRBJ2-3,19,.,TRBV21-1
CASRSGLATYEQYF,TGTGCCAGCAGATCGGGACTAGCGACCTACGAGCAGTACTTC,TRBD2,TRBJ2-7,14,.,TRBV28
CASSSERGGEKNIQYF,TGTGCCAGCAGTAGCGAGCGGGGGGGCGAGAAAAACATTCAGTACTTC,TRBD2,TRBJ2-4,16,.,TRBV28
CASSLATSGSTDTQYF,TGCGCCAGCAGCTTGGCCACTAGCGGGAGCACAGATACGCAGTATTTT,TRBD2,TRBJ2-3,16,.,TRBV5-1
CASSLGPQGWEKLFF,TGTGCCAGCAGCCTCGGACCTCAAGGTTGGGAAAAACTGTTTTTT,.,TRBJ1-4,15,.,TRBV7-2
CASSLVGQANEKLFF,TGTGCCAGCAGCTTAGTGGGACAGGCTAATGAAAAACTGTTTTTT,TRBD1,TRBJ1-4,15,.,TRBV7-9
CASSPDPGGWFEQYF,TGTGCCAGCTCACCGGACCCAGGGGGTTGGTTCGAGCAGTACTTC,TRBD1,TRBJ2-7,15,.,TRBV18
CASSPRNRERDYGYTF,TGTGCCAGCTCACCACGAAACAGGGAGCGAGACTATGGCTACACCTTC,.,TRBJ1-2,16,.,TRBV18
CSAGRTVGETQYF,TGCAGTGCGGGAAGGACGGTTGGAGAGACCCAGTACTTC,.,TRBJ2-5,13,.,TRBV20-1
CASSYFKGGNEQFF,TGTGCCAGCAGTTACTTTAAAGGCGGGAATGAGCAGTTCTTC,.,TRBJ2-1,14,.,TRBV6-5
CASSLATGVEPKNIQYF,TGTGCCAGCAGCTTAGCGACTGGGGTGGAACCCAAAAACATTCAGTACTTC,.,TRBJ2-4,17,few,TRBV7-2
CASSQFTLAGVGSGANVLTF,TGTGCCAGCAGCCAATTTACACTAGCGGGAGTGGGCTCTGGGGCCAACGTCCTGACTTTC,TRBD2,TRBJ2-6,20,few,TRBV16
CSASSPDRGRETQYF,TGCAGTGCCTCCTCCCCGGACAGGGGGAGAGAGACCCAGTACTTC,TRBD1,TRBJ2-5,15,few,TRBV20-1
CASSDQRTVNTEAFF,TGTGCCAGCAGTGACCAACGGACGGTGAACACTGAAGCTTTCTTT,.,TRBJ1-1,15,few,TRBV2
CASSARQGNSPLHF,TGTGCCAGCAGTGCCCGACAGGGTAATTCACCCCTCCACTTT,TRBD1,TRBJ1-6,14,many,TRBV12-3/TRBV12-4
CASSFNSGRVDYTQYF,TGTGCCAGCAGCTTTAATAGCGGGAGGGTTGACTATACGCAGTATTTT,TRBD2,TRBJ2-3,16,.,TRBV5-5
CASRAQGGLTSTGGYTF,TGTGCCAGCAGGGCACAAGGGGGATTGACGAGTACGGGTGGCTACACCTTC,.,TRBJ1-2,17,.,TRBV12-3/TRBV12-4
CASSWTVISYEQYF,TGTGCCAGCAGCTGGACAGTGATCTCCTACGAGCAGTACTTC,.,TRBJ2-7,14,many,TRBV6-2/TRBV6-3
CASSQGPGTSGNTQYF,TGTGCCAGCAGCCAAGGACCTGGGACTAGCGGGAATACGCAGTATTTT,TRBD2,TRBJ2-3,16,.,TRBV4-2
CASSQARGSGTFF,TGTGCCAGCAGCCAAGCTCGGGGATCGGGAACTTTCTTT,.,TRBJ1-1,13,.,TRBV4-2
CASSIDGASSYEQYF,TGCGCCAGCAGCATTGACGGGGCAAGCTCCTACGAGCAGTACTTC,.,TRBJ2-7,15,.,TRBV5-1
CASSQGRFRQYF,TGTGCCAGCAGCCAGGGCCGTTTCCGGCAGTACTTC,.,TRBJ2-7,12,.,TRBV28
CASSSQGRTDTQYF,TGTGCCAGCAGTTCACAGGGACGGACAGATACGCAGTATTTT,.,TRBJ2-3,14,.,TRBV12-3/TRBV12-4
CASSPRTETYNEQFF,TGTGCCAGCAGCCCCCGGACGGAGACCTACAATGAGCAGTTCTTC,.,TRBJ2-1,15,.,TRBV7-8
CASSLDSGGVPYEQYF,TGTGCCAGCAGCTTAGATAGCGGGGGAGTACCCTACGAGCAGTACTTC,TRBD2,TRBJ2-7,16,few,TRBV7-2
CSARDFRRGNNEQYF,TGCAGTGCTAGAGATTTTCGGAGAGGGAACAATGAGCAGTACTTC,.,TRBJ2-5,15,.,TRBV20-1
CASSTSGANVLTF,TGTGCCAGCAGTACATCTGGGGCCAACGTCCTGACTTTC,.,TRBJ2-6,13,many,TRBV28
CASSKDGGENGYTF,TGTGCCAGCAGCAAAGATGGGGGGGAGAATGGCTACACCTTC,.,TRBJ1-2,14,few,TRBV21-1
CASSKSGTSGRAGSYNEQFF,TGTGCCAGCAGCAAATCCGGGACTAGCGGGAGGGCCGGGTCCTACAATGAGCAGTTCTTC,TRBD2,TRBJ2-1,20,few,TRBV7-2
CASRNYGPGTSGYNEQFF,TGTGCCAGCAGAAACTATGGACCCGGGACTAGCGGGTACAATGAGCAGTTCTTC,TRBD2,TRBJ2-1,18,.,TRBV6-1
CSARDPGGLAGLPQETQYF,TGCAGTGCTAGAGATCCCGGGGGGCTAGCGGGTCTACCCCAAGAGACCCAGTACTTC,TRBD2,TRBJ2-5,19,.,TRBV20-1
CASSPGPGNTEAFF,TGTGCCAGCAGCCCGGGACCGGGGAACACTGAAGCTTTCTTT,.,TRBJ1-1,14,.,TRBV7-6
CASSQRLAGGQDTQYF,TGTGCCAGCAGCCAAAGACTAGCGGGAGGTCAGGATACGCAGTATTTT,TRBD2,TRBJ2-3,16,.,TRBV12-3/TRBV12-4
CASSQKGAGGEGETQYF,TGCGCCAGCAGCCAAAAGGGAGCAGGGGGCGAGGGTGAGACCCAGTACTTC,TRBD1,TRBJ2-5,17,.,TRBV4-1
CASSPLKVRGLPPETQYF,TGTGCCAGCAGCCCCCTGAAGGTCCGGGGGCTTCCCCCAGAGACCCAGTACTTC,.,TRBJ2-5,18,many,TRBV4-2
CATSDIGTLNTGELFF,TGTGCCACCAGTGATATCGGGACACTGAACACCGGGGAGCTGTTTTTT,.,TRBJ2-2,16,.,TRBV24-1
CASSPLDRGRYEQYF,TGTGCCAGCTCACCACTAGACAGGGGAAGATACGAGCAGTACTTC,TRBD1,TRBJ2-7,15,few,TRBV18
CATSRAWSGTDTQYF,TGTGCCACCAGCAGAGCGTGGAGCGGGACAGATACGCAGTATTTT,.,TRBJ2-3,15,.,TRBV15
CATSDSGTPTGELFF,TGTGCCACCAGTGATTCCGGGACTCCCACCGGGGAGCTGTTTTTT,.,TRBJ2-2,15,few,TRBV24-1
CSVDRTSGGPSLRADTQYF,TGCAGCGTTGATAGGACTAGCGGGGGGCCTTCTCTCAGAGCAGATACGCAGTATTTT,TRBD2,TRBJ2-3,19,many,TRBV29-1
CATSRDRGEQYF,TGTGCCACCAGCAGAGATCGAGGCGAGCAGTACTTC,.,TRBJ2-7,12,few,TRBV15
CASRPFGGDTEAFF,TGCGCCAGCCGCCCGTTTGGCGGAGACACTGAAGCTTTCTTT,.,TRBJ1-1,14,few,TRBV5-1
CASSVEGRDNSPLHF,TGTGCCAGCAGCGTAGAAGGGAGGGATAATTCACCCCTCCACTTT,.,TRBJ1-6,15,once,TRBV9
CASSTGTGETQYF,TGTGCCAGCAGTACCGGAACGGGAGAGACCCAGTACTTC,.,TRBJ2-5,13,many,TRBV6-2/TRBV6-3
CSARDPKGVVTEAFF,TGCAGTGCTAGAGACCCGAAGGGGGTGGTCACTGAAGCTTTCTTT,.,TRBJ1-1,15,.,TRBV20-1
CASSPGWQTYEQYF,TGCGCCAGCAGCCCCGGGTGGCAGACCTACGAGCAGTACTTC,.,TRBJ2-7,14,.,TRBV5-1
CASSQDRNRLGNQPQHF,TGTGCCAGCAGCCAAGATCGAAACAGGTTGGGGAATCAGCCCCAGCATTTT,.,TRBJ1-5,17,.,TRBV3-1
CASRGDINSNQPQHF,TGTGCCAGCAGGGGGGACATCAATAGCAATCAGCCCCAGCATTTT,.,TRBJ1-5,15,.,TRBV7-2
CASSQTKAAFYGYTF,TGTGCCAGCAGCCAAACAAAAGCGGCATTCTATGGCTACACCTTC,.,TRBJ1-2,15,few,TRBV3-1
CASSFPRTSGSNNEQFF,TGTGCCAGCAGTTTCCCACGCACTAGCGGGAGTAACAATGAGCAGTTCTTC,TRBD2,TRBJ2-1,17,few,TRBV27
CATKTSGIQETQYF,TGTGCCACCAAGACTAGCGGCATCCAAGAGACCCAGTACTTC,TRBD2,TRBJ2-5,14,few,TRBV6-2/TRBV6-3
CASSQRSTSGPYEQYF,TGTGCCAGCAGCCAGAGGTCCACTAGCGGCCCCTACGAGCAGTACTTC,TRBD2,TRBJ2-7,16,.,TRBV14
CASSGTGDLNEQFF,TGTGCCTCCAGTGGGACAGGGGATTTAAATGAGCAGTTCTTC,TRBD1,TRBJ2-1,14,.,TRBV24-1